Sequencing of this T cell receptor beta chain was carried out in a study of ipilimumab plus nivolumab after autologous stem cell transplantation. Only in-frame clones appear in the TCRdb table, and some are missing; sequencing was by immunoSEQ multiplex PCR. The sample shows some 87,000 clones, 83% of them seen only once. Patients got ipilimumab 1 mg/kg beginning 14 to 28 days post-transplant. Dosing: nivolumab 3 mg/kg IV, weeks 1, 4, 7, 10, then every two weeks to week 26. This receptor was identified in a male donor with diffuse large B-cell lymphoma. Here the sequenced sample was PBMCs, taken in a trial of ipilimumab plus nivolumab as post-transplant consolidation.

The CDR3: CASRTDRGHQETQYF. CDR3 sequence (DNA): TGTGCCAGCAGAACCGACAGGGGTCACCAAGAGACCCAGTACTTC. V is TRBV6-1 and J is TRBJ2-5, with TRBD1 matching 8 bases. V was pared by 6 bases and J by 0 bases, with 6 bases of the junction left unmatched. The CDR3 is 15 amino acids. Germline V gene sequence: CDR1 MNHNS, CDR2 SASEGT.